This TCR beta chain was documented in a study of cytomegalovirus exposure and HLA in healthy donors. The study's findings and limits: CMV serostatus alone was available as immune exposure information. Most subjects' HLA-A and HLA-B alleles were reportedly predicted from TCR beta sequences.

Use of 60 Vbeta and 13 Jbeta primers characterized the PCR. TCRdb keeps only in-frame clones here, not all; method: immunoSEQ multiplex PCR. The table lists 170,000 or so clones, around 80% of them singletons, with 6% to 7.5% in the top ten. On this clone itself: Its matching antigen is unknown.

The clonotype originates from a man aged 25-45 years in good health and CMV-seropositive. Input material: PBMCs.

The CDR3 DNA follows: TGTGCCAGCAGTCATTCGGGACAGAATGAAAAACTGTTTTTT. Amino acid sequence: CASSHSGQNEKLFF. The chain combines TRBV6-1 with TRBJ1-4, with 7 bases identical to TRBD1. The CDR3 is made up of 14 amino acids. The J segment lost 5 bases and the V segment lost 5 bases, leaving 5 bases of the junction unmatched. Germline V gives CDR1 MNHNS, CDR2 SASEGT.